This T cell receptor (beta chain) was identified in a study of T cells in tumors and immune-related adverse events. This clone was picked up a small number of times. Sequencing used immunoSEQ multiplex PCR; TCRdb keeps in-frame clones, though not all of them. The sample has around 4,200 clones, around 80% seen once. Trimming cost V 4 bases and J 5 bases; bases outside gene matches: 7. The germline gives CDR1 SGHDT, CDR2 YYEEEE. The CDR3 contains 15 residues. The genes are TRBV5-6 and TRBJ1-4; 8 bases match TRBD1. Here the sequenced sample was skin tissue, taken from a patient treated with anti-PD-1 therapy. The TCR was taken from a female donor with metastatic renal cell carcinoma. The CDR3 nucleotides read TGTGCCAGCAGCCAGGGACAGGCGGCAAATGAAAAACTGTTTTTT. Protein product: CASSQGQAANEKLFF.